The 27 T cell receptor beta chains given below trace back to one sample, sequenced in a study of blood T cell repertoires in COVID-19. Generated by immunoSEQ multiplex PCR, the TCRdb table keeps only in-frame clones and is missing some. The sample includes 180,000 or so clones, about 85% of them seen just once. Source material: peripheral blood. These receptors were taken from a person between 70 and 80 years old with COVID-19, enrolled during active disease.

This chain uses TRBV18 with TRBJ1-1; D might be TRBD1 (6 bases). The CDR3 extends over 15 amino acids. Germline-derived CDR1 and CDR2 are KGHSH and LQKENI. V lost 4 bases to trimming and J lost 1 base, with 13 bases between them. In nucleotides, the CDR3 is TGTGCCAGCTCACGACGGGCAGGGGAGAACACTGAAGCTTTCTTT. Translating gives CASSRRAGENTEAFF.

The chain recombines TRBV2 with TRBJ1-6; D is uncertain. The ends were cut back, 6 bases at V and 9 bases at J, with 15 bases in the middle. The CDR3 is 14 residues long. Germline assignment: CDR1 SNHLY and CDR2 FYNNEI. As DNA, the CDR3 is TGTGCCAGCAGCTCTGACACGGGAGTTTCACCCCTCCACTTT. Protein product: CASSSDTGVSPLHF.

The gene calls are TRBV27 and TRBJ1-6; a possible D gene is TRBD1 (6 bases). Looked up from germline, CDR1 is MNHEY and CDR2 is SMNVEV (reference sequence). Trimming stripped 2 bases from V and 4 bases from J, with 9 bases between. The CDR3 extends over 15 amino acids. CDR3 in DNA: TGTGCCAGCAGTTTAGGGCAGGGGTATAATTCACCCCTCCACTTT. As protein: CASSLGQGYNSPLHF.

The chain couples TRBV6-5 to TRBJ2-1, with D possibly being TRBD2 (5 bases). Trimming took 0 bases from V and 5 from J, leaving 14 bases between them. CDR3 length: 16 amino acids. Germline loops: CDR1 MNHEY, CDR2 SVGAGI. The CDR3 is CASSYSSGQFHNEQFF. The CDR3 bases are TGTGCCAGCAGTTACTCGAGCGGTCAGTTCCACAATGAGCAGTTCTTC.

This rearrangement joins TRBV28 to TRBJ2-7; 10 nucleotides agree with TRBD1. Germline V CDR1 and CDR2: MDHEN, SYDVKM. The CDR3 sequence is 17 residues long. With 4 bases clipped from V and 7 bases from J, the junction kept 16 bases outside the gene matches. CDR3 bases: TGTGCCAGCAGTTCTCGTAAGTACACCGGGACAGGGGCTGAGCAGTACTTC. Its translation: CASSSRKYTGTGAEQYF.

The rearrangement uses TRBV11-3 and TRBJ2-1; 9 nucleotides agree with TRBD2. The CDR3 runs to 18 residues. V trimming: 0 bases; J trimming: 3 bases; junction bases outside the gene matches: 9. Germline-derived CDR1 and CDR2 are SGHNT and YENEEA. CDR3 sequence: CASSLDSIAGDYYNEQFF. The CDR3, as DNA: TGTGCCAGCAGCTTAGATTCGATAGCGGGAGACTACTACAATGAGCAGTTCTTC.

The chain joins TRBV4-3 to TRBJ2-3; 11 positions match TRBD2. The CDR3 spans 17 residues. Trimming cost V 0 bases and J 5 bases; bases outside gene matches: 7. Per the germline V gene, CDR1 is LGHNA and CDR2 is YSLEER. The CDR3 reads CASSQDGSGRAQDTQYF. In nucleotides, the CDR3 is TGCGCCAGCAGCCAAGATGGTAGCGGGAGGGCTCAAGATACGCAGTATTTT.

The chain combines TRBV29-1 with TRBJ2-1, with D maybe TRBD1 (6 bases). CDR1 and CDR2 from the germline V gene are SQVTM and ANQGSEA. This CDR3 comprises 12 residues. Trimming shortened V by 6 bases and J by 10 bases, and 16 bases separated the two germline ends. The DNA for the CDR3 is TGCAGCGTGGGAACCGGGACACCAGAGCAGTTCTTC. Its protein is CSVGTGTPEQFF.

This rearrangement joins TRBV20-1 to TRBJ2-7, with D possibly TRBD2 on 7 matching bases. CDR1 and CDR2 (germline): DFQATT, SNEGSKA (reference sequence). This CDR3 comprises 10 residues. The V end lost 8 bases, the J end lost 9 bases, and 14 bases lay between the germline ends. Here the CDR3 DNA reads TGCAGTTTAAGGGGGGAGGGGCAGTACTTC. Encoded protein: CSLRGEGQYF.

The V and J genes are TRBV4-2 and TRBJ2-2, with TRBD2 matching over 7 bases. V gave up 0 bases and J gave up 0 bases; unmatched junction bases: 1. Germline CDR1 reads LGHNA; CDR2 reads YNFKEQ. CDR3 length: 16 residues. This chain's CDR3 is CASSQDGTTNTGELFF. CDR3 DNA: TGTGCCAGCAGCCAAGATGGGACTACGAACACCGGGGAGCTGTTTTTT.

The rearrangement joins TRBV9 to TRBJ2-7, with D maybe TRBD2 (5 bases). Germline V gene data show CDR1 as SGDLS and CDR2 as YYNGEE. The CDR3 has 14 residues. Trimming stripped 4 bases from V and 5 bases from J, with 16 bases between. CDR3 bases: TGTGCCAGCAGCCCCAGCGGAGAGGTGGACGAGCAGTACTTC. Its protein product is CASSPSGEVDEQYF.

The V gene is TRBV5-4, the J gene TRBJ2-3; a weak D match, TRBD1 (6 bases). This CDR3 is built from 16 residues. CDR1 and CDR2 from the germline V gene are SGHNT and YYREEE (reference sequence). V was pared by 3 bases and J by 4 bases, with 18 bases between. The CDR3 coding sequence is TGTGCCAGCAGCTCCGTTGGGGGCACCCCTCCAGATACGCAGTATTTT. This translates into CASSSVGGTPPDTQYF.

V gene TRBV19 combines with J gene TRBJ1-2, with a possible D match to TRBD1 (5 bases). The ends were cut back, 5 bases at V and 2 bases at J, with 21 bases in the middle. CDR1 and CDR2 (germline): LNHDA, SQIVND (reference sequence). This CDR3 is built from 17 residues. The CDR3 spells CASSGLSGGVGNYGYTF. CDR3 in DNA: TGTGCCAGTAGTGGCCTCTCCGGGGGAGTAGGAAACTATGGCTACACCTTC.

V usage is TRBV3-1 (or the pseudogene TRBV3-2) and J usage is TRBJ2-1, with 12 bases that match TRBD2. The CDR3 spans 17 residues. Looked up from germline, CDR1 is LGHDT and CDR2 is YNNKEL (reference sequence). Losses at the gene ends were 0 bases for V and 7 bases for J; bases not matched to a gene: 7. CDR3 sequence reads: CASSQDLRTSGVNEQFF. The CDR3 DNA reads TGTGCCAGCAGCCAAGATCTTAGGACTAGCGGGGTAAATGAGCAGTTCTTC.

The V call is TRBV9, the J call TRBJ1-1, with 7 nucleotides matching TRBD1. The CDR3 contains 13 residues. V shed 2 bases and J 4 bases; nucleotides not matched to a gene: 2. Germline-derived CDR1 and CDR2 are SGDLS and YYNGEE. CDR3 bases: TGTGCCAGCAGCGTGACAGGGACCACTGAAGCTTTCTTT. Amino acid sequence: CASSVTGTTEAFF.

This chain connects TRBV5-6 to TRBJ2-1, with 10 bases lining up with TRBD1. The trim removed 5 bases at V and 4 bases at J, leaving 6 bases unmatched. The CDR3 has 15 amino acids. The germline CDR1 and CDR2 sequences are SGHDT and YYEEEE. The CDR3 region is CASRGQGVTYNEQFF. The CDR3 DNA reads TGTGCCAGCAGAGGACAGGGGGTGACTTACAATGAGCAGTTCTTC. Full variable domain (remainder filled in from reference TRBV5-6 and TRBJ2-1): DAGVTQSPTHLIKTRGQQVTLRCSPKSGHDTVSWYQQALGQGPQFIFQYYEEEERQRGNFPDRFSGHQFPNYSSELNVNALLLGDSALYLCASRGQGVTYNEQFFGPGTRLTVL.

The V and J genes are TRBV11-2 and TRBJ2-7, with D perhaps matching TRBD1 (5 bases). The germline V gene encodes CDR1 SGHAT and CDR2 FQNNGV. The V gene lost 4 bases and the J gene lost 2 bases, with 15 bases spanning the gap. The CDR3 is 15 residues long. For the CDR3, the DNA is TGTGCCAGCAGCTCTCCCCGACAGTCACCCTACGAGCAGTACTTC. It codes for CASSSPRQSPYEQYF.

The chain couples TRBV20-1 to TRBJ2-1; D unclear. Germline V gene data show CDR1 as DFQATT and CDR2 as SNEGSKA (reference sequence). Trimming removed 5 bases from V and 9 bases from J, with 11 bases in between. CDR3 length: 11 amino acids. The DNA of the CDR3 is TGCAGTGCTCAAAACTACCTTGAGCAGTTCTTC. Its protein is CSAQNYLEQFF.

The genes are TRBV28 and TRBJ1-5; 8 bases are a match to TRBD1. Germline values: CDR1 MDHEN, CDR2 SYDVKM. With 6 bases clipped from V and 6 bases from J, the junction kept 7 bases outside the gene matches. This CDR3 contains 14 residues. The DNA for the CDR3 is TGTGCCAGCAGCCCGGACAGGGCTAGTCAGCCCCAGCATTTT. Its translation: CASSPDRASQPQHF.

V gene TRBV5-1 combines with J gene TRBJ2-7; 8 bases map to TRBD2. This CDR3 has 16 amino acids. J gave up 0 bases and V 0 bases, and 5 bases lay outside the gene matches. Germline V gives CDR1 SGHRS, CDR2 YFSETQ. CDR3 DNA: TGCGCCAGCAGCTTGGGTGCGGGAGGCCTCTCCTACGAGCAGTACTTC. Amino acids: CASSLGAGGLSYEQYF. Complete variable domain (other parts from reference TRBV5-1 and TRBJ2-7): KAGVTQTPRYLIKTRGQQVTLSCSPISGHRSVSWYQQTPGQGLQFLFEYFSETQRNKGNFPGRFSGRQFSNSRSEMNVSTLELGDSALYLCASSLGAGGLSYEQYFGPGTRLTVT.

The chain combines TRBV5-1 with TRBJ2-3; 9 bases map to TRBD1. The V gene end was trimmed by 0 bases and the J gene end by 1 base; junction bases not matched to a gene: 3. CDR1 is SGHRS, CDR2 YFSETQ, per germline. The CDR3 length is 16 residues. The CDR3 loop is CASSLARDRGTDTQYF. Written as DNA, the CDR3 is TGCGCCAGCAGCTTGGCTCGGGACAGGGGCACAGATACGCAGTATTTT.

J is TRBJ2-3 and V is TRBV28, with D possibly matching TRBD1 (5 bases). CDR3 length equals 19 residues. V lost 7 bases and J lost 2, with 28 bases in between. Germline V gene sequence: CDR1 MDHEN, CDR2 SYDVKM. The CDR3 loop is CASKPSTVYSLRATDTQYF. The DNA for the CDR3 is TGTGCCAGCAAGCCGTCGACAGTCTACTCCTTACGAGCCACAGATACGCAGTATTTT.

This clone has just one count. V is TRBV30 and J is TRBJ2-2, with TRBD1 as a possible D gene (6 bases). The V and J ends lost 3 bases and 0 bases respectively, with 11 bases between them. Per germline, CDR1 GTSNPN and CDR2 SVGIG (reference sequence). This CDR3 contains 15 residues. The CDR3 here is CAWRGGGANTGELFF. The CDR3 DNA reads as TGTGCCTGGAGGGGTGGGGGCGCGAACACCGGGGAGCTGTTTTTT. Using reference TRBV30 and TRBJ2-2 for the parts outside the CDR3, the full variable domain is SQTIHQWPATLVQPVGSPLSLECTVEGTSNPNLYWYRQAAGRGLQLLFYSVGIGQISSEVPQNLSASRPQDRQFILSSKKLLLSDSGFYLCAWRGGGANTGELFFGEGSRLTVL.

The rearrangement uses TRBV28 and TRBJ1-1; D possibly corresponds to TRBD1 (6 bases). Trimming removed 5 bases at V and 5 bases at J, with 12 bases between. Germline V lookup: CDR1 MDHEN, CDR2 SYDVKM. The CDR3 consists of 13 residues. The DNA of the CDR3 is TGTGCCAGCAGTATATACAGGGAAACTGAAGCTTTCTTT. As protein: CASSIYRETEAFF.

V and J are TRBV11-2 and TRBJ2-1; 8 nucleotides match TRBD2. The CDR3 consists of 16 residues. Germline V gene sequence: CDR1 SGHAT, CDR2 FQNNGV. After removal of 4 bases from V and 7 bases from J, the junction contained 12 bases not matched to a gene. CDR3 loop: CASSSHPGLDGNEQFF. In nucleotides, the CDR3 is TGTGCCAGCAGCTCGCACCCGGGACTAGACGGTAATGAGCAGTTCTTC.

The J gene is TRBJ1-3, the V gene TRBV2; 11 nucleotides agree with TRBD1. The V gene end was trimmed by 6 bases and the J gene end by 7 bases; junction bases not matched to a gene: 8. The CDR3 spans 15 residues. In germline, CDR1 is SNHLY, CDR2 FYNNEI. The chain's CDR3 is CASRGQGANFNTIYF. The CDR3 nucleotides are TGTGCCAGCAGAGGACAGGGGGCGAATTTTAACACCATATATTTT.

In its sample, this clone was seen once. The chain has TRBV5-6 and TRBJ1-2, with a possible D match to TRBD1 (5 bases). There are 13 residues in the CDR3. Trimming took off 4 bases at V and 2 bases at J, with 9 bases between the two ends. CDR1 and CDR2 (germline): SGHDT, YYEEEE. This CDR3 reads CASSLGHNYGYTF. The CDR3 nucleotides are TGTGCCAGCAGCCTCGGACACAACTATGGCTACACCTTC.